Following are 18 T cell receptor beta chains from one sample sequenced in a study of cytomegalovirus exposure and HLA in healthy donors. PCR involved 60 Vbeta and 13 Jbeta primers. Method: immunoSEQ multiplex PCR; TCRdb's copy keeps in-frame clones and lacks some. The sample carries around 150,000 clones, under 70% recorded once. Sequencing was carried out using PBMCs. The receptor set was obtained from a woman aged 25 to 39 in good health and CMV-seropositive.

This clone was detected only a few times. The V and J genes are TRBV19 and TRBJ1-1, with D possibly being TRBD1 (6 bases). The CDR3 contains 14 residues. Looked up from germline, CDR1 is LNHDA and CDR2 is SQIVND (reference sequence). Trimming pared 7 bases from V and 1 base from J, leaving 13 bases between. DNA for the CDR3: TGTGCCAGTACCCCAGGGACAAAGAACACTGAAGCTTTCTTT. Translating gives CASTPGTKNTEAFF.

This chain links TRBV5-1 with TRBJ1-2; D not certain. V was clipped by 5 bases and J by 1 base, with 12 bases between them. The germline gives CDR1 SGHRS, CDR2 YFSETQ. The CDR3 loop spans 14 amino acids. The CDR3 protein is CASSPDGGNYGYTF. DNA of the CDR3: TGCGCCAGCAGTCCAGACGGAGGTAACTATGGCTACACCTTC.

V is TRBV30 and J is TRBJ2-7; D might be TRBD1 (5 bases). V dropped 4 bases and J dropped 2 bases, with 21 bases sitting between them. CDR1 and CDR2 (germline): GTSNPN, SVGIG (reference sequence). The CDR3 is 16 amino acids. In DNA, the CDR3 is TGTGCCTGGACACCCGCGACAGAGCACCCCCCCTACGAGCAGTACTTC. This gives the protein CAWTPATEHPPYEQYF.

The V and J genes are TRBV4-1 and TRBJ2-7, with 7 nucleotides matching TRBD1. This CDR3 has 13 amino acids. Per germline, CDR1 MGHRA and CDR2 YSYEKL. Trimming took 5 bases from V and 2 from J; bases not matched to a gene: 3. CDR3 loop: CASSGTEAYEQYF. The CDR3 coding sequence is TGCGCCAGCAGCGGGACAGAGGCCTACGAGCAGTACTTC.

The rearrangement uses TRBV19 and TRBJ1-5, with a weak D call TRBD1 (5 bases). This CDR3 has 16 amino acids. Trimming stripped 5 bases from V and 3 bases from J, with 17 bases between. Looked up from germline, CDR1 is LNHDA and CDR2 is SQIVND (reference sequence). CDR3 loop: CASSFQGTAFNQPQHF. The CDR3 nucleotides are TGTGCCAGTAGTTTCCAGGGCACAGCCTTCAATCAGCCCCAGCATTTT.

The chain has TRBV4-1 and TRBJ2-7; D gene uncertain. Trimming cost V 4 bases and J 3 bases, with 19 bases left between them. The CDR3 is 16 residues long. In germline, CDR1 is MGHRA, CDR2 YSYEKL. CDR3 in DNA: TGCGCCAGCAGCCCCCTTCCGGCAGGTCGAATCTACGAGCAGTACTTC. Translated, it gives CASSPLPAGRIYEQYF.

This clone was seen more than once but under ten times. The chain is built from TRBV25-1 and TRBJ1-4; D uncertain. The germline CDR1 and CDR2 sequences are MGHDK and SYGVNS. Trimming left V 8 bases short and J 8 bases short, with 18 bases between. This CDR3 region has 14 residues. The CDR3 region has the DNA TGTGCCAGCGCCCCAATTGGAGGATACGAAAAACTGTTTTTT. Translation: CASAPIGGYEKLFF. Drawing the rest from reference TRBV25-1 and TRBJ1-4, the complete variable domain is EADIYQTPRYLVIGTGKKITLECSQTMGHDKMYWYQQDPGMELHLIHYSYGVNSTEKGDLSSESTVSRIRTEHFPLTLESARPSHTSQYLCASAPIGGYEKLFFGSGTQLSVL.

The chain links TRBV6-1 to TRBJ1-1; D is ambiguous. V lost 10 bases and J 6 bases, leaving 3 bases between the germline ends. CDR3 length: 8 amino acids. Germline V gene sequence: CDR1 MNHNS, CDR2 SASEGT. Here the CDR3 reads CAISEAFF. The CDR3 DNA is TGTGCCATCTCTGAAGCTTTCTTT.

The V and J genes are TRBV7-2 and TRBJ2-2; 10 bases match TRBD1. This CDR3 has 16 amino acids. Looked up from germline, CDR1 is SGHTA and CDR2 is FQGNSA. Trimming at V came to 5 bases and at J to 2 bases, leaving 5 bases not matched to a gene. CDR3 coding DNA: TGTGCCAGCAGCAACCGACAGGGGGCCAACACCGGGGAGCTGTTTTTT. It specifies CASSNRQGANTGELFF. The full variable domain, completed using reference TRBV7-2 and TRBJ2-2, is GAGVSQSPSNKVTEKGKDVELRCDPISGHTALYWYRQSLGQGLEFLIYFQGNSAPDKSGLPSDRFSAERTGGSVSTLTIQRTQQEDSAVYLCASSNRQGANTGELFFGEGSRLTVL.

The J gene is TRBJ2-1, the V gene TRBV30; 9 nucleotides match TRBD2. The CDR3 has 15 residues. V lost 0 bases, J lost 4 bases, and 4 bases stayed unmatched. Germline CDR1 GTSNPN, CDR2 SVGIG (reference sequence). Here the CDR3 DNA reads TGTGCCTGGAGTGTCCGGCTAGCGGGGTACAATGAGCAGTTCTTC. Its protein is CAWSVRLAGYNEQFF.

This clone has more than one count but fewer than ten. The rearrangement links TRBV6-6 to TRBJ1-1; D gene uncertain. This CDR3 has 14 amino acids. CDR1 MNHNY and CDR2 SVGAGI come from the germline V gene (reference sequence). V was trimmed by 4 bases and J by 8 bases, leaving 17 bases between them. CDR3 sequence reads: CASSSLLALLEAFF. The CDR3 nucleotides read TGTGCCAGCAGTTCCCTCTTGGCACTACTAGAAGCTTTCTTT.

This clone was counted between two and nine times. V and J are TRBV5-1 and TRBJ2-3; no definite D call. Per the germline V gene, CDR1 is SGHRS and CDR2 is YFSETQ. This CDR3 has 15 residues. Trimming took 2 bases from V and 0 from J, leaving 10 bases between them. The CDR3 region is CASSFLGYSTDTQYF. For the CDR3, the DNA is TGCGCCAGCAGCTTCCTCGGGTATAGCACAGATACGCAGTATTTT.

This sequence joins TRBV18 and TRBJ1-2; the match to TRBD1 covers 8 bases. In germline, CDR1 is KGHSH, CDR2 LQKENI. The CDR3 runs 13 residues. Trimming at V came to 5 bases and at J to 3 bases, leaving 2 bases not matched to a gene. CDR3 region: CASSTDRDYGYTF. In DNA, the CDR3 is TGTGCCAGCTCAACGGACAGGGACTATGGCTACACCTTC.

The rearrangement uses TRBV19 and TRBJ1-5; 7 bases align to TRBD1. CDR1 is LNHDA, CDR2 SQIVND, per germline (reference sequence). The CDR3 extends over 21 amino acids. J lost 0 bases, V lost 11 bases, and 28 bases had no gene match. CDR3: CALGDGTAFPLTRFSNQPQHF. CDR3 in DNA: TGTGCCCTTGGCGATGGGACAGCGTTCCCCCTAACAAGATTTAGCAATCAGCCCCAGCATTTT.

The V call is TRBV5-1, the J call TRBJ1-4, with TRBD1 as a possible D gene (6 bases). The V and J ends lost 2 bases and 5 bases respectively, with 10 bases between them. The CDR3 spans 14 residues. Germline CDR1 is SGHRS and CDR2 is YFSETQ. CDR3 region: CASSFLQGNEKLFF. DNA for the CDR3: TGCGCCAGCAGCTTTTTACAGGGAAATGAAAAACTGTTTTTT.

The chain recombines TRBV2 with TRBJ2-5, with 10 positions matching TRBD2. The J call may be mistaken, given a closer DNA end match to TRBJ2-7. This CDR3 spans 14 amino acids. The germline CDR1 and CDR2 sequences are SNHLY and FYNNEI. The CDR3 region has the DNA TGTGCCAGCTCTGCCAGCGGGAGGGCCTACGAGCAGTACTTC. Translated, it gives CASSASGRAYEQYF.

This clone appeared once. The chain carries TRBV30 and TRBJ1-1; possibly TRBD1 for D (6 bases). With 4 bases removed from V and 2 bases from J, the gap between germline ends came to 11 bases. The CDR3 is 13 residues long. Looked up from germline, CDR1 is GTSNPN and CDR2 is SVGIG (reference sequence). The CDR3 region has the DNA TGTGCCTGGAAGAACAGGGCAAACACTGAAGCTTTCTTT. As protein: CAWKNRANTEAFF.

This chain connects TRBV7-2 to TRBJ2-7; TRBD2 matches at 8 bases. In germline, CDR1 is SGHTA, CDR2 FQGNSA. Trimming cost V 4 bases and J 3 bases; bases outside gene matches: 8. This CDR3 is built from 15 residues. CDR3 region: CASSSSAGVVYEQYF. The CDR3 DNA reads TGTGCCAGCAGCTCCTCAGCGGGAGTGGTCTACGAGCAGTACTTC. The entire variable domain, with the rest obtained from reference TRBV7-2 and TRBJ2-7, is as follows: GAGVSQSPSNKVTEKGKDVELRCDPISGHTALYWYRQSLGQGLEFLIYFQGNSAPDKSGLPSDRFSAERTGGSVSTLTIQRTQQEDSAVYLCASSSSAGVVYEQYFGPGTRLTVT.